This TCR beta chain was observed in a study of graft-versus-host responses after intestinal transplantation. Study-wide background: Transplant types were multivisceral, liver-intestinal, or isolated intestinal. Uniformly, recipients were administered anti-thymocyte globulin induction with subsequent tacrolimus and steroids for two to three years.

Concerning this clone itself: Antigen unknown.

The CDR3 contains 15 residues. Germline V gives CDR1 MNHEY, CDR2 SMNVEV (reference sequence). V shed 6 bases and J shed 9 bases, with 21 bases lying between them. Findings of the study overall: Present in recipient marrow, GvH clones included some that appeared first in ileum or blood. Early HvG declines after transplant were associated with peak circulating GvH clone levels.

TCRdb keeps only in-frame clones here, not all; method: immunoSEQ multiplex PCR. The sample records about 120,000 clones, over 85% being singletons. The chain has TRBV27 and TRBJ2-1; D ambiguous. Specimen: unstimulated CD4+ T cells sorted from spleen or lymph node cells, collected before intestinal transplant. The clonotype was recovered from a human donor who received an intestinal transplant. CDR3: CASSSRMEFLLEQFF. CDR3 coding DNA: TGTGCCAGCAGCTCCCGTATGGAATTCCTCCTTGAGCAGTTCTTC.